This T cell receptor beta chain is from a study of cytomegalovirus exposure and HLA in healthy donors. Across the whole study: Samples from HLA-typed donors yielded around 85 million unique TCRs in an early data release. General study points: In a later analysis, at a false discovery rate of 0.05, over 15,000 TCR beta sequences matched HLA alleles.

With regard to this clone: The target antigen is unknown.

Primers: 60 Vbeta forward and 13 Jbeta reverse. Here immunoSEQ multiplex PCR was the method, and the copy in TCRdb shows in-frame clones only, minus some. The repertoire has some 170,000 clones, 78% of them found once; the top ten carry about 3%. Per the germline V gene, CDR1 is SGHRS and CDR2 is YFSETQ. The CDR3 has 17 amino acids. V lost 3 bases, J lost 6 bases, and 12 bases stayed unmatched. The receptor comes from a female donor in good health and CMV-seronegative. The sample comprised PBMCs. V gene TRBV5-1 combines with J gene TRBJ2-7; 13 positions match TRBD2. CDR3 loop: CASSWGSGTSGNPEQYF. The CDR3 DNA sequence: TGCGCCAGCAGCTGGGGATCCGGGACTAGCGGGAATCCCGAGCAGTACTTC.